The source of this T cell receptor (beta chain) is a study of blood T cells in healthy people across ages. For the second PCR, which ran for 7 to 11 cycles, a sample-barcoded 5' primer and a J-beta primer mix were used. From the 5' RACE reads, TCRdb called clonotypes with MiXCR, one entry per CDR3 protein. The sample contains approximately 1,100,000 distinct CDR3 sequences, more than 35% of which appear only once. This CDR3 contains 16 residues. CDR1 is GTSNPN, CDR2 SVGIG, per germline (reference sequence). The TCR was taken from an older woman in good health. The chain joins TRBV30 to TRBJ2-4; TRBD2 matches at 13 bases. The J call is in doubt because the DNA end fits TRBJ2-7 better. Sequencing input: blood. CDR3 amino acids: CAWRSPGGLAGSEQYF. In nucleotides, the CDR3 is TGTGCCTGGAGGTCACCAGGGGGACTAGCGGGATCCGAGCAGTACTTC.